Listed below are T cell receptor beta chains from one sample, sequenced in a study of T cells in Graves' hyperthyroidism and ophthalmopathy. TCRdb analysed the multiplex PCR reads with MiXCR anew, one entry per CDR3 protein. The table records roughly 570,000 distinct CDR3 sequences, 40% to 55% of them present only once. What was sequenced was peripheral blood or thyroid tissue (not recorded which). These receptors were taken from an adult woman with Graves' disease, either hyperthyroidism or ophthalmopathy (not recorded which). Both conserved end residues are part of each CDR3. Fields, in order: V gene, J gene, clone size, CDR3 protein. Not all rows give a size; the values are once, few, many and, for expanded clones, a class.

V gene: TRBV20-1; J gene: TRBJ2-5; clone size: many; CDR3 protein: CSVPQGAAGVSETQYF
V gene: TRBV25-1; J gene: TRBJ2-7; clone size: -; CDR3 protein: CASRDRLFDEQYF
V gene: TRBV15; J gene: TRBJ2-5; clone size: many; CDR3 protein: CATSPPAGTRRETQYF
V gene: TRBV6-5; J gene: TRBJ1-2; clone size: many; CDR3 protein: CASSYSTRWGYTF
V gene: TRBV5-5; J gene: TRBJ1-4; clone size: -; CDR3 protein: CASSRRVSEEKLFF
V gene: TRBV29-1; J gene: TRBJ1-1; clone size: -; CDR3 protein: CSALDRGPETEAFF
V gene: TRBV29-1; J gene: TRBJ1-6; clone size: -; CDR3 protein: CSVHAGGGENSPLHF
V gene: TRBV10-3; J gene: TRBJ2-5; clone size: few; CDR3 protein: CAISELTGPNQPQYF
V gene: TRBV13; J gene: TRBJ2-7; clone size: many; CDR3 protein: CASSLAREYGEQYF
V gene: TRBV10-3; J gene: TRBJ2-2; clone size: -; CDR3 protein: CAISAGQGFPGELFF
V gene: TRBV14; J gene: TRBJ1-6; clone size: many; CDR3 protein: CASSHQSYSPLHF
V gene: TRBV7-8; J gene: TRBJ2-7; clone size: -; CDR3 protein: CASSLDRGRDEQYF
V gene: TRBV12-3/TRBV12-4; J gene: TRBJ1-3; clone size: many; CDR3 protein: CASHPPRFGFHTIYF
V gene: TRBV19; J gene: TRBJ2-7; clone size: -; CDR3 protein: CASSASGGGPYEQYF
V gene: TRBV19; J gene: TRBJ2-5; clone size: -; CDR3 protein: CASSSYGRAETQYF
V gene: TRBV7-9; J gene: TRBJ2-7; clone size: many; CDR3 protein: CASSFSGTSGVRSSYEQYF
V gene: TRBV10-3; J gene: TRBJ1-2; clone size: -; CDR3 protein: CASRPGAQGPYGCTF
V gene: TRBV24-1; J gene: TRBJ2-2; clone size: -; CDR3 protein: CATSDSSRSLFF
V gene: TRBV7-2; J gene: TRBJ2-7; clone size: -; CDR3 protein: CASSLVGRQGLEQYF
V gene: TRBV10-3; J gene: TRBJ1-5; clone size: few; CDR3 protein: CAIGAPGQPQHF
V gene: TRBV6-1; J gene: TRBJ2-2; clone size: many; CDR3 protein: CASSVGLNTGELFF
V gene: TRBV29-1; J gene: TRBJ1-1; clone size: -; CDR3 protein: CSVEDRLGNTEAFF
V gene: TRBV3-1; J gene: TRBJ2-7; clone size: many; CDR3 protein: CASSRGTPTFEQYF
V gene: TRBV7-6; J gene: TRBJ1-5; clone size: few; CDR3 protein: CARKTGGSQPQHF
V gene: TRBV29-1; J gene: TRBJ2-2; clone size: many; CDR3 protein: CSVLTARANTGELFF
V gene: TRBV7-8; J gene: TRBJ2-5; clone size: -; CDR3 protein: CASSLRPGTQYF
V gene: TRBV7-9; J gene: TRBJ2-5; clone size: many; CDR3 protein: CASSQRGAGEETQYF
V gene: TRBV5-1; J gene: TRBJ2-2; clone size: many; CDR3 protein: CASSSSGQLTGELFF
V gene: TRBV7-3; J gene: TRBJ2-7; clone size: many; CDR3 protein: CASSLGGENYEQYF
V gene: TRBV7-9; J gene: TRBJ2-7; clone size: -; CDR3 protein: CASSPAQLAGHEQYF
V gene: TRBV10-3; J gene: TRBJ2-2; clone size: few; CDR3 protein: CAINAGQGAGELFF
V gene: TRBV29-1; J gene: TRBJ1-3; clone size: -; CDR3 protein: CSAGGLGSGNTIYF
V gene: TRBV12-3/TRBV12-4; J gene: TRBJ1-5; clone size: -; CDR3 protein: CASSWPGNNQPQHF
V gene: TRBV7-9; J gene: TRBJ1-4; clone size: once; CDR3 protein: CASSRTRGEEKLFF
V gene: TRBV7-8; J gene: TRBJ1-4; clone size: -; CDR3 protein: CASREGPANEKLFF
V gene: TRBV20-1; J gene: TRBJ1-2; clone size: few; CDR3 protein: CSAVQGSYGYTF
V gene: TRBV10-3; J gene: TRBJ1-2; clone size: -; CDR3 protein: CAITPLVPYGYTF
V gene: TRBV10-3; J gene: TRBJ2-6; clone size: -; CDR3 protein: CAISGGRPSGGSGANVLTF
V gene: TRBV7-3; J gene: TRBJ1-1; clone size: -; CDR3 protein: CASGSGAEAFF
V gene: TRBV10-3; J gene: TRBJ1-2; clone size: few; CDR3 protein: CATQGRYPRDGYTF
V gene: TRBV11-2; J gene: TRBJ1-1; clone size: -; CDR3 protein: CASSSYRGGPEAFF
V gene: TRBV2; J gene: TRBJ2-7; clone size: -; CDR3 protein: CAQLGGEQYF
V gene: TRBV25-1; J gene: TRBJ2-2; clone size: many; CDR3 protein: CASGNTGELFF
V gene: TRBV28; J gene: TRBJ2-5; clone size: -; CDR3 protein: CASRKREGETQYF
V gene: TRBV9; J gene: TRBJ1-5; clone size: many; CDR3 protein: CASSARRTGDRNQPQHF
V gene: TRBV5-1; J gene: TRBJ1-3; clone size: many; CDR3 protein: CASSLDPSGNTIYF
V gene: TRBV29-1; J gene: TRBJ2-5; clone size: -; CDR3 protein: CSGGQGDETQYF
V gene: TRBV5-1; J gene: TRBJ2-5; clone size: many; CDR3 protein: CASSPRTSGRETQYF
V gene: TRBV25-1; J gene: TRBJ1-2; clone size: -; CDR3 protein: CASLDRYGYTF
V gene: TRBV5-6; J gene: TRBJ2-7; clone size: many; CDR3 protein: CASSLYISYEQYF
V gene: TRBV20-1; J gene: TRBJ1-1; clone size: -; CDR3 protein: CSAEPGTGKVSTEAFF
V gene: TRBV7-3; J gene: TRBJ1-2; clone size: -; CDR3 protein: CASRPDRLMFF
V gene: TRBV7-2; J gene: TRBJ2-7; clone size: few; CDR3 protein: CASREIQRENEQYF
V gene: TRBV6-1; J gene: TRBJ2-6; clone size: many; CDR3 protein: CASKRDRPGLYSGANVLTF
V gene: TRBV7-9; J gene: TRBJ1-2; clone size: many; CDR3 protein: CASSLYRVTNYGYTF